This T cell receptor (beta chain) comes out of a study of cytomegalovirus exposure and HLA in healthy donors. Study results and caveats: Associated with cytomegalovirus, according to the listing, were around 160 TCR beta chains. It was reported that TCR beta sequences correctly inferred the HLA-A and HLA-B alleles for most subjects.

The ends were cut back, 5 bases at V and 4 bases at J, with 12 bases in the middle. The CDR3 sequence is 15 residues long. CDR1 SGHVS and CDR2 FNYEAQ come from the germline V gene. PCR primers comprised 60 Vbeta and 13 Jbeta primers. TCRdb's table, derived via immunoSEQ multiplex PCR, lists solely in-frame clones and lacks some. The repertoire consists of roughly 190,000 clones, with around 75% occurring once and the leading ten covering more than 6%. This clone appeared once. Its antigen is undetermined. V and J are TRBV7-6 and TRBJ2-6; a weak D match, TRBD2 (6 bases). This clonotype was sampled from a middle-aged man in good health and CMV-seropositive. Material: PBMCs. The CDR3 sequence is CASSPGRIGANVLTF. In DNA form, the CDR3 reads TGTGCCAGCAGCCCGGGGAGGATCGGGGCCAACGTCCTGACTTTC.